Below are 10 T cell receptor beta chains sequenced from a single sample in a study of blood T cell repertoires in COVID-19. Measured with immunoSEQ multiplex PCR; TCRdb has only the in-frame clones, and not every one. Of fewer than 85,000 clones listed, 70% to 80% are singletons. Sequencing was done on a sample of peripheral blood. Receptor source: a man between 60 and 70 years old with active or convalescent COVID-19.

This clone came up once. The chain joins TRBV28 to TRBJ1-2; D possibly corresponds to TRBD1 (6 bases). The V end lost 2 bases, the J end lost 4 bases, and 8 bases lay between the germline ends. From germline, CDR1 is MDHEN and CDR2 SYDVKM. CDR3 length equals 13 residues. The CDR3 region is CASSLAGAYGYTF. The CDR3 nucleotides read TGTGCCAGCAGTTTAGCAGGGGCCTATGGCTACACCTTC.

V usage is TRBV18 and J usage is TRBJ2-1; 7 nucleotides match TRBD2. V was clipped by 3 bases and J by 4 bases; unmatched bases: 9. The CDR3 totals 16 residues. Germline CDR1 is KGHSH and CDR2 is LQKENI. The CDR3 nucleotides are TGTGCCAGCTCACCTAGGGAGGGGTCGGAGTACAATGAGCAGTTCTTC. This sequence encodes CASSPREGSEYNEQFF.

This chain joins TRBV5-1 and TRBJ2-5, with 8 bases lining up with TRBD1. In germline, CDR1 is SGHRS, CDR2 YFSETQ. The CDR3 covers 14 residues. Trimming at V came to 4 bases and at J to 2 bases, leaving 4 bases not matched to a gene. The CDR3 bases are TGCGCCAGCAGCCCGGGACAGGTACAAGAGACCCAGTACTTC. Translated: CASSPGQVQETQYF.

The chain employs TRBV6-6 and TRBJ2-1; no clear D gene. V lost 5 bases, J lost 4 bases, and 15 bases lay in between. CDR3 length equals 15 residues. Germline CDR1 reads MNHNY; CDR2 reads SVGAGI (reference sequence). In DNA form, the CDR3 reads TGTGCCAGCAGTACGACTGGAGATGAATACAATGAGCAGTTCTTC. Protein: CASSTTGDEYNEQFF.

In the case of this clone: This specimen includes other DNA sequences encoding the same CDR3. The chain recombines TRBV6-5 with TRBJ1-1; no firm D call. Deletions cut 2 bases from V and 1 base from J, with 5 bases between. Germline CDR1 and CDR2: MNHEY and SVGAGI. This CDR3 has 13 amino acids. CDR3 sequence (DNA): TGTGCCAGCAGTTACGGCAGGAACACTGAAGCTTTCTTT. Amino acids: CASSYGRNTEAFF.

This clone has only a few counts. The J gene is TRBJ1-4, the V gene TRBV4-1, with TRBD1 identical over 9 bases. After removal of 3 bases from V and 10 bases from J, the junction contained 9 bases not matched to a gene. The length of the CDR3 is 15 residues. Germline CDR1 and CDR2: MGHRA and YSYEKL. In nucleotides, the CDR3 is TGCGCCAGCAGCCACGGGGACAGGGAGCGGGGAAAACTGTTTTTT. Translating gives CASSHGDRERGKLFF.

For this clone: This sample also contains other DNA sequences that code for the same CDR3. This chain joins TRBV7-3 and TRBJ2-2; unclear D gene. Per the germline V gene, CDR1 is SGHTA and CDR2 is FQGTGA. The CDR3 has 13 amino acids. V lost 4 bases and J lost 3, with 6 bases in between. CDR3 coding DNA: TGTGCCAGCAGCTCCGTTCACACCGGGGAGCTGTTTTTT. Protein product: CASSSVHTGELFF. Full variable domain (rest looked up from reference TRBV7-3 and TRBJ2-2): GAGVSQTPSNKVTEKGKYVELRCDPISGHTALYWYRQSLGQGPEFLIYFQGTGAADDSGLPNDRFFAVRPEGSVSTLKIQRTERGDSAVYLCASSSVHTGELFFGEGSRLTVL.

The CDR3 loop reads CASSLVAGGLTDTQYF. CDR3 sequence (DNA): TGTGCCAGCAGCTTGGTAGCGGGGGGCCTCACAGATACGCAGTATTTT. The genes are TRBV7-3 and TRBJ2-3; 10 bases agree with TRBD2. J was trimmed by 2 bases and V by 3 bases; bases with no gene match: 5. The CDR3 covers 16 residues. Germline V gene lookup returns CDR1 SGHTA and CDR2 FQGTGA.

The chain combines TRBV28 with TRBJ1-2; D is unresolved. Germline V CDR1 and CDR2: MDHEN, SYDVKM. The CDR3 totals 12 residues. Deletions cut 2 bases from V and 4 bases from J, with 5 bases between. Written as DNA, the CDR3 is TGTGCCAGCAGTTTACCCCTCTATGGCTACACCTTC. Amino acid sequence: CASSLPLYGYTF.

The rearrangement links TRBV18 to TRBJ2-2, with TRBD2 matching 9 bases. CDR1 and CDR2 from the germline V gene are KGHSH and LQKENI. This CDR3 contains 16 residues. J lost 3 bases, V lost 4 bases, and 6 bases had no gene match. This chain's CDR3 is CASSRSSGDYTGELFF. CDR3 in DNA: TGTGCCAGCTCACGTTCTAGCGGGGACTACACCGGGGAGCTGTTTTTT. The whole variable domain, remainder taken from reference TRBV18 and TRBJ2-2, is NAGVMQNPRHLVRRRGQEARLRCSPMKGHSHVYWYRQLPEEGLKFMVYLQKENIIDESGMPKERFSAEFPKEGPSILRIQQVVRGDSAAYFCASSRSSGDYTGELFFGEGSRLTVL.